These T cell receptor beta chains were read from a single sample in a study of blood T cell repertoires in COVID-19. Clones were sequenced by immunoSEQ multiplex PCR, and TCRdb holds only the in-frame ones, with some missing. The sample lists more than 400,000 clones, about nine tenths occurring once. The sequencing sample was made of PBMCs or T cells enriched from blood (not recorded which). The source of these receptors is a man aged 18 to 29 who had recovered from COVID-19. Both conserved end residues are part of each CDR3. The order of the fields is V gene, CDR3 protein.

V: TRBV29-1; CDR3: CSVGGLVTNYTF
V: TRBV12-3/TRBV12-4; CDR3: CASSLGRNTEAFF
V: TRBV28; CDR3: CASSLPNTEAFF
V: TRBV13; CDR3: CASSYAGTGVETEAFF
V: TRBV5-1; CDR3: CASSSRAAGTGELFF
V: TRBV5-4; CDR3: CASSAGQNTNYGYTF
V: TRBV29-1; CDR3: CSVESGNGETQYF
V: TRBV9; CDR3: CASSVGASEKLFF
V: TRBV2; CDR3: CATLGLGQPGNEQFF
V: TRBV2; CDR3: CASSDYGRPSF
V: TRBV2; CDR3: CASRSAGLTNEQYF